The T cell receptor beta chain under discussion was sequenced for a study of blood T cell repertoires in COVID-19. The CDR3 is 14 amino acids. V was trimmed by 3 bases and J by 5 bases, leaving 13 bases between them. Per germline, CDR1 LNHDA and CDR2 SQIVND (reference sequence). Assay: immunoSEQ multiplex PCR; the TCRdb copy retains only in-frame clones and omits some. The table records roughly 100,000 clones, less than 90% of them present only once. This clonotype originated in an elderly man with acute or convalescent COVID-19. The chain has TRBV19 and TRBJ2-5, with D tentatively TRBD2 (6 bases). The sequenced sample consisted of peripheral blood. The CDR3 DNA sequence: TGTGCCAGTAGTATCGGAGGGCCCTTTGAGACCCAGTACTTC. Amino acids: CASSIGGPFETQYF.